This T cell receptor (beta chain) was recorded in a study of vaccination effects on CD4 cells after COVID-19 (dated by TCRdb to 2021 to 2024). Regarding the study in general: Participants received two doses of either the BNT162b2 or the mRNA-1273 mRNA SARS-CoV-2 vaccine. In the study, cultures from other donors were sequenced using the Oncomine TCR Beta short-read assay on an Illumina iSeq 100. A total of 10 COVID-19 convalescent patients and a handful of SARS-CoV-2-naive healthy vaccine recipients were included in the full study. The study compared SARS-CoV-2 spike-specific CD4+ TCR repertoires before and after mRNA vaccination in COVID-19 convalescent patients and infection-naive vaccine recipients.

The library was built by means of the immunoSEQ multiplex PCR assay. DNA from the cultured, isolated CD4+ T cells was subjected to TCR beta CDR3 sequencing. Processing in the source paper ran as follows. The analysis removed non-productive TCR sequences, trimmed reads to the CDR3 region, and retained only CDR3s that were 7 or more amino acids long. Antigen-specific clonotypes were identified using the MANAFEST web app by comparison of expansion in peptide wells against reference cultures. To count as positive, a clone had to show expansion at FDR<0.05 compared with the reference and with all other wells, an odds ratio above 5, and a frequency above 0.1% in two replicate wells. Cross-reactive clonotypes were defined as significantly expanded in SARS-CoV-2 spike wells and in at least one common cold coronavirus spike condition. Levenshtein distance calculated with the stringdist R package was used to assess CDR3 similarity, and unrooted trees were constructed with ape in R 3.6.1. Here the immuneACCESS table is served through TCRdb, limited to in-frame sequences with V and J called. Missing clones are a known gap in these copies; in checked studies unresolved V genes cover under half, and the rest lacks a known reason. V, J and clone size were drawn from that table, and D and trimming were deduced from the DNA. This sample lists around 71,000 clones; roughly three quarters were detected once. The ten top clones hold approximately 3.8% of the sample.

General conclusions and limits of the study: Among healthy vaccine recipients, nearly all vaccine-induced clones were SARS-CoV-2 mono-reactive, and only 1 of 255 was cross-reactive with common cold coronaviruses. Clones induced by infection and clones induced by vaccination both contracted markedly at late timepoints after vaccination, which fits with T cell responses waning over time. The study was limited by a small number of convalescent patients and lacked early post-infection timepoints.

As to this clone: The antigen this receptor binds is unknown. No much larger clonotype is one base removed from it; base qualities were not supplied.

The ViraFEST assay stimulated PBMC with viral peptide pools and then used TCR sequencing to identify antigen-specific CD4+ T cell clonotypes by expansion. After roughly 11 days of culture, CD4+ T cells were isolated with the EasySep CD4+ T cell isolation kit. Healthy vaccine recipients had no prior SARS-CoV-2 infection, confirmed by negative nucleocapsid antibodies before and after vaccination. A few million PBMC per well were cultured with 9 to 10 ug/ml peptides in IMDM containing approximately 4.5% human AB serum, approximately 9.1 IU/ml IL-2 and gentamicin. Half of the culture medium was replaced with fresh IL-2-containing medium on days 3 and 7. Each peptide stimulation condition was cultured in triplicate wells unless otherwise noted. Using Ficoll-Paque Plus gradient centrifugation, PBMC were separated from whole blood and then either used fresh or cryopreserved at -140C. Overlapping peptide pools spanned the spike proteins of SARS-CoV-2 and the common cold coronaviruses HCoV-NL63, HCoV-OC43 and HCoV-229E. The QIAamp micro DNA kit was used to extract genomic DNA from the cultured CD4+ T cells.

The germline V gene specifies MDHEN as CDR1 and SYDVKM as CDR2. Trimming removed 8 bases from V and 4 bases from J, leaving 11 bases between the germline ends. The CDR3 holds 12 amino acids from the cysteine to the phenylalanine. Only the CDR3 part of the read is kept: 36 bases, read in frame from the first base. The clonotype comes from a human donor who received a COVID-19 vaccine. This chain is built from TRBV28 and TRBJ1-1; the D gene cannot be resolved reliably. Sequencing was performed on CD4+ T cells from PBMCs cultured with HCoV-OC43 spike peptides, taken before COVID-19 vaccination. The cell subset or site label for this specimen denotes: HCoV-OC43 spike overlapping peptide pool stimulation. The CDR3 corresponds to CASRLRVTEAFF. The nucleotide sequence is TGTGCCAGCCGACTGAGGGTCACTGAAGCTTTCTTT. The full variable domain, with segments outside the CDR3 supplied by the reference TRBV28 and TRBJ1-1 proteins, appears as DVKVTQSSRYLVKRTGEKVFLECVQDMDHENMFWYRQDPGLGLRLIYFSYDVKMKEKGDIPEGYSVSREKKERFSLILESASTNQTSMYLCASRLRVTEAFFGQGTRLTVV.